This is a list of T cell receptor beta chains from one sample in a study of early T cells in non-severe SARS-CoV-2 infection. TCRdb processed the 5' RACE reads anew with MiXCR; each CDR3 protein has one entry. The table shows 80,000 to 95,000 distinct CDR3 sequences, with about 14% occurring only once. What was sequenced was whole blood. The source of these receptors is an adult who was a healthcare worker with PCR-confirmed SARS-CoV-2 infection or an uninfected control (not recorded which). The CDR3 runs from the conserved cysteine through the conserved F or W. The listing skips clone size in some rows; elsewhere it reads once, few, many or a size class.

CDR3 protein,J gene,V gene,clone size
CATETGTANSYEQYF,TRBJ2-7,TRBV10-3,few
CSALAQGTDTQYF,TRBJ2-3,TRBV20-1,once
CASSDSPRAGFTEAFF,TRBJ1-1,TRBV6-4,few
CASSQDSSTDTQYF,TRBJ2-3,TRBV3-1,.
CASRGHGHEITGPQHF,TRBJ1-5,TRBV2,.
CASSQESRYGYTF,TRBJ1-2,TRBV4-1,.
CVSSLETGGLSPLHF,TRBJ1-6,TRBV7-6,.
CASSLAAGVSTDTQYF,TRBJ2-3,TRBV5-6,.
CASSLVGTVEYNEQFF,TRBJ2-1,TRBV5-4,many
CASSPEGHLSGQETQYF,TRBJ2-5,TRBV7-9,.
CASSLGSGNLDEQYF,TRBJ2-7,TRBV7-9,.
CASSQVSGGAKNIQYF,TRBJ2-4,TRBV3-1,few
CASRRGVGSNQPQHF,TRBJ1-5,TRBV5-6,.
CSVKGGGGTEAFF,TRBJ1-1,TRBV29-1,.
CASSRTQTNYGYTF,TRBJ1-2,TRBV7-8,.
CASSRGGEWETQYF,TRBJ2-5,TRBV7-9,many
CASSPAGRTGGYEQYF,TRBJ2-7,TRBV5-4,few
CASTPGGGQETQYF,TRBJ2-5,TRBV11-2,many
CASSFGGRRNQPQHF,TRBJ1-5,TRBV28,many
CSASSTGGQETQYF,TRBJ2-5,TRBV20-1,many
CSARHERGADTEAFF,TRBJ1-1,TRBV20-1,few
CASSDATGQIYNPPLHF,TRBJ1-6,TRBV2,many
CASSDTGGKDTQYF,TRBJ2-3,TRBV6-4,.
CASIASGAPYEQYF,TRBJ2-7,TRBV27,.
CAISEKTDVTDTQYF,TRBJ2-3,TRBV10-3,.
CASSQDFQGIGEQFF,TRBJ2-1,TRBV4-1,once
CASRGARKNTEAFF,TRBJ1-1,TRBV28,.
CASSFTGGNSPLHF,TRBJ1-6,TRBV12-3/TRBV12-4,once
CASSLQNSYEQYF,TRBJ2-7,TRBV28,many
CASAPRTSATNEQFF,TRBJ2-1,TRBV4-3,many
CASSTDLLNTEAFF,TRBJ1-1,TRBV28,.
CASSRGQNTIQETQYF,TRBJ2-5,TRBV4-1,.
CASSVGPPNSGGTDTQYF,TRBJ2-3,TRBV9,few
CASSLSRGWYGYTF,TRBJ1-2,TRBV28,many
CASSHGAHSVQQPQHF,TRBJ1-5,TRBV7-9,many
CSARAAGSYNSPLHF,TRBJ1-6,TRBV20-1,few
CSADRGDGEKLFF,TRBJ1-4,TRBV20-1,.
CASRITDTQYF,TRBJ2-3,TRBV28,.
CSASARRYEQYF,TRBJ2-7,TRBV20-1,few
CASSVTSTSTDTQYF,TRBJ2-3,TRBV7-2,few
CASSGRSGEVEQYF,TRBJ2-7,TRBV7-2,many
CSVGRGQARSSYEQYF,TRBJ2-7,TRBV29-1,.
CASTLAGNGVNEQFF,TRBJ2-1,TRBV7-9,few
CASSLVGQRRRITDTQYF,TRBJ2-3,TRBV5-1,few
CASSGPDVLTEAFF,TRBJ1-1,TRBV28,.
CASKTGENTEAFF,TRBJ1-1,TRBV6-2/TRBV6-3,many
CASSFGGYGYTF,TRBJ1-2,TRBV28,many
CSADSGYNEQFF,TRBJ2-1,TRBV29-1,few
CASSHGTSGAYEQYF,TRBJ2-7,TRBV3-1,.
CASSLAGGSGSSPLHF,TRBJ1-6,TRBV11-2,.
CASSLDLGGTEAFF,TRBJ1-1,TRBV11-3,few
CSGYRPSYSGNTIYF,TRBJ1-3,TRBV29-1,.
CASSGGDKLLFSYNEQFF,TRBJ2-1,TRBV28,.
CASSNLPGQWGYTF,TRBJ1-2,TRBV19,.
CASSPQGDEQYF,TRBJ2-7,TRBV3-1,many